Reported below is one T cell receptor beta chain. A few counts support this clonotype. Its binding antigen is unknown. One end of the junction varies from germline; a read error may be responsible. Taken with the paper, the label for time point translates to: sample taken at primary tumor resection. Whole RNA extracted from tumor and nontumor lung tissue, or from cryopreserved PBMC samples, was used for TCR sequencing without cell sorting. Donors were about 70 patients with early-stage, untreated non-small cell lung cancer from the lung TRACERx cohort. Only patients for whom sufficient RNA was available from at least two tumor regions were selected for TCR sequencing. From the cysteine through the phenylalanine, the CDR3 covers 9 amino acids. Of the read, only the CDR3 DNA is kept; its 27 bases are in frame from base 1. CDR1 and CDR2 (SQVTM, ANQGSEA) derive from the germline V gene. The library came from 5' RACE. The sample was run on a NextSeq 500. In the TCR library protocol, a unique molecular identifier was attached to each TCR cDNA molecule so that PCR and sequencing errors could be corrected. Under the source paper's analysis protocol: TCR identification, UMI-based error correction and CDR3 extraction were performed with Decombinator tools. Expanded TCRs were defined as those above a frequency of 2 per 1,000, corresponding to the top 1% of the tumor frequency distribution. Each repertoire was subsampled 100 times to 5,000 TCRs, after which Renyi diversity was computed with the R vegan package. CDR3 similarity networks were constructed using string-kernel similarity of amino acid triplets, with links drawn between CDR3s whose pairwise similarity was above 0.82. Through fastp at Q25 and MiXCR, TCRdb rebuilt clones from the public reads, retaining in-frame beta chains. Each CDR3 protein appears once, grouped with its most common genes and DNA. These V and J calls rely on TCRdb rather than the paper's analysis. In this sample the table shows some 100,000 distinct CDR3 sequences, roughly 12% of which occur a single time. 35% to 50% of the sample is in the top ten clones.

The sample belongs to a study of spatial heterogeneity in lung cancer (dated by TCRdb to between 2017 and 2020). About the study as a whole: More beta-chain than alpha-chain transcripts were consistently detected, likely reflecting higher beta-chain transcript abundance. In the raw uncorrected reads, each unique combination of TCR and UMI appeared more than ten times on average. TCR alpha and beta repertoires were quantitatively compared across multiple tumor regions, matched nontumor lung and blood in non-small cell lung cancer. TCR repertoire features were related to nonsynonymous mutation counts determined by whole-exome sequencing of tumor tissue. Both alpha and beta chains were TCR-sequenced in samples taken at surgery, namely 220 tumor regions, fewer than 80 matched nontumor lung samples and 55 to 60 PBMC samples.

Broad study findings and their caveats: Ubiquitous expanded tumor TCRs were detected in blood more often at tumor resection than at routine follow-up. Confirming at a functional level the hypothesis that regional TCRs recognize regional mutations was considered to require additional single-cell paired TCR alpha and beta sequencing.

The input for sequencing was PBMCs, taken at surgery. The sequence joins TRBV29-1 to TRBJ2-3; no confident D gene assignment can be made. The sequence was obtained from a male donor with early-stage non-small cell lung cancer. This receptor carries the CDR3 CSVGPSRHF. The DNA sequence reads TGCAGCGTTGGACCCAGTCGGCATTTT.